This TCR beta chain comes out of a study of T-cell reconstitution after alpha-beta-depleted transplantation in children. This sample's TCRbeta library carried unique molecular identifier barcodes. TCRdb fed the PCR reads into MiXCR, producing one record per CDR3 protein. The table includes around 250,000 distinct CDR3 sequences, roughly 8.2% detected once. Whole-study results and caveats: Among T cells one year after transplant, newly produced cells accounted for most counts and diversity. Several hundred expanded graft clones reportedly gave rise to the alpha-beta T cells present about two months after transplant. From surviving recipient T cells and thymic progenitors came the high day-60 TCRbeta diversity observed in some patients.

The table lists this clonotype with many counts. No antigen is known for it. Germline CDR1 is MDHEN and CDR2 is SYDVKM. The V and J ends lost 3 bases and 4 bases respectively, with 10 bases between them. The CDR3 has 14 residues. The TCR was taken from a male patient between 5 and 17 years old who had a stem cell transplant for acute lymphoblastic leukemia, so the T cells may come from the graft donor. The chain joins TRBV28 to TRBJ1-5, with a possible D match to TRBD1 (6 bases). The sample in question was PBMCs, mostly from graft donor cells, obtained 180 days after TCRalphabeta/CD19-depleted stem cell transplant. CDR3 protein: CASSFRDTNQPQHF. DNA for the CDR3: TGTGCCAGCAGTTTCCGGGACACTAATCAGCCCCAGCATTTT.